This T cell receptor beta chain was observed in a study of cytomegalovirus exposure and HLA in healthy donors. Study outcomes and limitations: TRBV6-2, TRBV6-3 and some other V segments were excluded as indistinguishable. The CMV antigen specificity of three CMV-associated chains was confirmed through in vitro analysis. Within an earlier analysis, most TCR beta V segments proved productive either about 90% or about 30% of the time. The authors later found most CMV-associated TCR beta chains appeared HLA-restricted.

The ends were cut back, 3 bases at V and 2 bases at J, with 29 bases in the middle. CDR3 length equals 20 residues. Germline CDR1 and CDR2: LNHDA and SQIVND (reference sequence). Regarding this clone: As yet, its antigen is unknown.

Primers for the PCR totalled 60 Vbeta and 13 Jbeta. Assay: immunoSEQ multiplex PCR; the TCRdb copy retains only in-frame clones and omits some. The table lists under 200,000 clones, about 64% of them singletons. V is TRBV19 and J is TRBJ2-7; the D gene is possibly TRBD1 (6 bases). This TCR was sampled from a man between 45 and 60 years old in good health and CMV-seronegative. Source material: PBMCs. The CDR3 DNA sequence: TGTGCCAGTAGTATGGTTCCCCGGGACACCCCGGGGTCGAAAACCTACGAGCAGTACTTC. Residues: CASSMVPRDTPGSKTYEQYF.